This T cell receptor beta chain derives from a study of cytotoxic CD8 clonotypes in ibrutinib-treated CLL. The protocol was immunoSEQ multiplex PCR, while the TCRdb copy is restricted to in-frame clones and leaves out a portion. The table lists fewer than 400,000 clones, 60% to 80% of them singletons. Study-wide findings and caveats: Investigators sampled sustained-remission and progressing patients at differing times. A rise in clonality was seen at ibrutinib response, and a fall back toward baseline was seen at progression.

The CDR3 extends over 18 amino acids. Germline CDR1 reads SGHNT; CDR2 reads YENEEA. Trimming removed 2 bases from V and 7 bases from J, with 23 bases in between. As concerns this clone: Its antigen remains unidentified.

The chain combines TRBV11-3 with TRBJ2-2, with D perhaps assigned TRBD1 or TRBD2 (7 bases each). The sample was PBMCs, taken after 36 months of ibrutinib treatment. The sequence derives from a human donor with chronic lymphocytic leukemia. CDR3 residues: CASSLRWIQAGGDGELFF. The CDR3 nucleotides are TGTGCCAGCAGCTTACGGTGGATCCAAGCAGGGGGGGACGGGGAGCTGTTTTTT.